The rows below give T cell receptor beta chains drawn from one sample of a study of shared clonotypes between healthy human individuals. Using immunoSEQ multiplex PCR, the repertoire was profiled, and TCRdb retains in-frame clones only, with some absent. Of approximately 2.3 million clones in the sample, just over 90% were seen once. Sequencing input: naive CD4+ T cells from PBMCs. These receptors came from a young man in good health. Some clones in this sample may be carry-over from other donors' samples. The CDR3 runs from the conserved cysteine through the conserved F or W. The D gene is left open where the match is weak. Not all rows give a size; the values are once, few, many and, for expanded clones, a class.

>NA|TRBV7-2|NA|TRBJ1-2
CASSLGPFDGGYTF
TGTGCCAGCAGCTTAGGGCCTTTTGATGGCGGCTACACCTTC
>NA|TRBV27|NA|TRBJ1-2
CASSPSGGVYGYTF
TGTGCCAGCAGTCCGTCCGGGGGGGTATATGGCTACACCTTC
>NA|TRBV5-1|NA|TRBJ2-5
CASSLEWGETQYF
TGCGCCAGCAGCTTAGAGTGGGGAGAGACCCAGTACTTC
>NA|TRBV27|NA|TRBJ2-6
CASSPHLSGLGANVLTF
TGTGCCAGCAGTCCCCACCTGTCAGGGCTAGGGGCCAACGTCCTGACTTTC
>NA|TRBV4-3|NA|TRBJ2-5
CASSQAYANPQETQYF
TGCGCCAGCAGCCAAGCCTATGCAAACCCTCAAGAGACCCAGTACTTC
>NA|TRBV5-1|TRBD2|TRBJ2-3
CASGTSADTQYF
TGCGCCAGCGGGACTAGCGCAGATACGCAGTATTTT
>NA|TRBV7-3|TRBD2|TRBJ2-1
CASSTGTNRNEQFF
TGTGCCAGCAGCACCGGGACTAACCGGAATGAGCAGTTCTTC
>NA|TRBV6-1|NA|TRBJ2-7
CASSDRRVAHTAGEQYF
TGTGCCAGCAGTGATAGGCGTGTAGCGCACACCGCGGGGGAGCAGTACTTC
>NA|TRBV7-9|TRBD1|TRBJ2-1
CASSAGQGRYNEQFF
TGTGCCAGCAGCGCCGGACAGGGGCGCTACAATGAGCAGTTCTTC
>once|TRBV19|NA|TRBJ1-5
CASSMFDNQPQHF
TGTGCCAGTAGTATGTTCGACAATCAGCCCCAGCATTTT
>NA|TRBV28|TRBD2|TRBJ2-2
CASRLTSGRPGELFF
TGTGCCAGCAGGTTGACTAGCGGGAGGCCCGGGGAGCTGTTTTTT
>NA|TRBV11-2|NA|TRBJ2-3
CASSLRRDTQYF
TGTGCCAGCAGCTTGAGAAGAGATACGCAGTATTTT